These T cell receptor beta chains were read from a single sample in a study of T cells after yellow fever vaccination. TCRdb fed the 5' RACE reads into MiXCR, producing one record per CDR3 protein. Of under 200,000 distinct CDR3 sequences in the sample, 8% to 13% are singletons; the top ten hold approximately 34%. The sequences come from CD8+ T cells sorted from PBMCs, collected 15 days after the yellow fever booster vaccination. The receptors originated from a man aged 18-30 years who received the YFV17D yellow fever vaccine. Both conserved end residues are part of each CDR3. A D gene is named only where the DNA matches it firmly. Clone size is given for some rows only: seen once, a few or many times, or a class if the clone is expanded.

>TRBV24-1|12|TRBJ2-1|.|few
CATSDKTMEQFF
TGTGCCACCAGTGATAAGACAATGGAGCAGTTCTTC
>TRBV7-3|13|TRBJ2-3|.|few
CASSYSGSDTQYF
TGTGCCAGCAGCTACTCGGGATCCGATACGCAGTATTTT
>TRBV28|18|TRBJ2-1|.|few
CASNTASGTQAFNNEQFF
TGTGCCAGCAATACCGCCTCCGGGACTCAAGCCTTTAACAATGAGCAGTTCTTC
>TRBV15|15|TRBJ1-5|.|few
CATSRDQATNQPQHF
TGTGCCACCAGCAGAGATCAGGCGACGAATCAGCCCCAGCATTTT
>TRBV7-9|13|TRBJ2-3|.|many
CASSPGGTDTQYF
TGTGCCAGCAGTCCCGGGGGCACAGATACGCAGTATTTT
>TRBV12-3/TRBV12-4|14|TRBJ2-7|.|few
CASSVGGNAYEQYF
TGTGCCAGCAGTGTAGGGGGTAACGCCTACGAGCAGTACTTC
>TRBV7-9|13|TRBJ1-2|.|.
CASIGKGGDGYTF
TGTGCCAGCATAGGGAAAGGGGGGGACGGCTACACCTTC
>TRBV12-3/TRBV12-4|16|TRBJ1-1|.|many
CASRPARGHMNTEAFF
TGTGCCAGCCGACCGGCGCGGGGCCATATGAACACTGAAGCTTTCTTT
>TRBV3-1|12|TRBJ2-1|.|.
CASSQELGVLFF
TGTGCCAGCAGCCAAGAGTTAGGGGTGTTGTTCTTC
>TRBV7-9|15|TRBJ2-6|.|.
CASSVRETGANVLTF
TGTGCCAGCAGCGTCAGGGAGACTGGGGCCAACGTCCTGACTTTC
>TRBV6-5|16|TRBJ2-3|TRBD2|.
CASRASGGAWADTQYF
TGTGCCAGCAGAGCTAGCGGGGGGGCCTGGGCAGATACGCAGTATTTT
>TRBV7-9|14|TRBJ1-5|.|few
CASSPGRLDQPQHF
TGTGCCAGCAGCCCAGGACGGTTGGATCAGCCCCAGCATTTT
>TRBV21-1|18|TRBJ2-5|.|few
CASSKQYGGQGARETQYF
TGTGCCAGCAGCAAACAGTACGGGGGACAGGGGGCGCGGGAGACCCAGTACTTC
>TRBV12-3/TRBV12-4|15|TRBJ2-1|TRBD1|few
CASSDGDRAYNEQFF
TGTGCCAGCAGTGACGGGGACAGGGCCTACAATGAGCAGTTCTTC
>TRBV28|16|TRBJ2-3|TRBD2|few
CASSRSGASRRDTQYF
TGTGCCAGCAGTCGGAGCGGGGCCTCAAGGAGAGATACGCAGTATTTT
>TRBV19|16|TRBJ1-4|.|few
CASSMGGGWTNEKLFF
TGTGCCAGTAGTATGGGTGGCGGTTGGACTAATGAAAAACTGTTTTTT
>TRBV7-2|14|TRBJ1-1|.|.
CASSFHRANTEAFF
TGTGCCAGCAGCTTTCACAGAGCGAACACTGAAGCTTTCTTT